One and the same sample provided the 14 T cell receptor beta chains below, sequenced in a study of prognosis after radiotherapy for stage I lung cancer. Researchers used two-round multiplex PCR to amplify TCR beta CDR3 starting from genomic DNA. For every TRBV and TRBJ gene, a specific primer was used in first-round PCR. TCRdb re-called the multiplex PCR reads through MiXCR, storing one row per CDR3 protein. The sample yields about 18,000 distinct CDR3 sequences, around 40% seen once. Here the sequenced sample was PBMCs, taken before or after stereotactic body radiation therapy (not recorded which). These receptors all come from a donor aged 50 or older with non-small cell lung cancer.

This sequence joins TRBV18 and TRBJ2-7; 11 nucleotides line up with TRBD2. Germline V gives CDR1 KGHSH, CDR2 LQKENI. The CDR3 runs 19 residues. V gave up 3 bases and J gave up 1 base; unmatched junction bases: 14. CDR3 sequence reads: CASSPLGTSGPLKSYEQYF. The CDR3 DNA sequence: TGTGCCAGCTCACCTCTTGGGACTAGCGGTCCTCTTAAGTCCTACGAGCAGTACTTC.

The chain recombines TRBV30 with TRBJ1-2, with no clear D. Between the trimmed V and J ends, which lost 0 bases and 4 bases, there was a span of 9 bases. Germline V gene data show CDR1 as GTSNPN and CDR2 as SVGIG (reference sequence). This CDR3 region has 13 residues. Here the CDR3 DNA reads TGTGCCTGGAGTGTACAGTCGACCTATGGCTACACCTTC. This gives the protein CAWSVQSTYGYTF. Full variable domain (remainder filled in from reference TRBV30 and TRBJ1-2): SQTIHQWPATLVQPVGSPLSLECTVEGTSNPNLYWYRQAAGRGLQLLFYSVGIGQISSEVPQNLSASRPQDRQFILSSKKLLLSDSGFYLCAWSVQSTYGYTFGSGTRLTVV.

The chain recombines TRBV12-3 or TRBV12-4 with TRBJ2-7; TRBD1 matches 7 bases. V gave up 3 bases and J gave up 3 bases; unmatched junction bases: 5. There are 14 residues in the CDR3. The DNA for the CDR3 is TGTGCCAGCAGTTTCGCCCGGGACAGCTACGAGCAGTACTTC. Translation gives CASSFARDSYEQYF.

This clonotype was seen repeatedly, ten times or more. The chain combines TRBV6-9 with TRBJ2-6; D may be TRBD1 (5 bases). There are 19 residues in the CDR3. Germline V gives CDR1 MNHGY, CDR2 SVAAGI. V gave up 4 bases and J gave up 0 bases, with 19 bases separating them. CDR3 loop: CASSSPGHRKSSGANVLTF. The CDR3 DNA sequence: TGTGCCAGCAGTTCACCCGGACACCGAAAGAGCTCTGGGGCCAACGTCCTGACTTTC.

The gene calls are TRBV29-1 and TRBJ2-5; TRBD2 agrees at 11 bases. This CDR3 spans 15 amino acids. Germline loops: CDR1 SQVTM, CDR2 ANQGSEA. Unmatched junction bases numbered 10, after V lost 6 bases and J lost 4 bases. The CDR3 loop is CSVEGTSGRTETQYF. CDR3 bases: TGCAGCGTCGAGGGTACTAGCGGGAGAACAGAGACCCAGTACTTC.

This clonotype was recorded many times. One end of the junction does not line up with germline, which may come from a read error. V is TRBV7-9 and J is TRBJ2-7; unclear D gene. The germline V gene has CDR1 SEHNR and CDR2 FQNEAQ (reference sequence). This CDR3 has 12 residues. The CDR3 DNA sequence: TGTGCCAGCAGCTCCGAGACTTCCGAGAAGTACTTC. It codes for CASSSETSEKYF.

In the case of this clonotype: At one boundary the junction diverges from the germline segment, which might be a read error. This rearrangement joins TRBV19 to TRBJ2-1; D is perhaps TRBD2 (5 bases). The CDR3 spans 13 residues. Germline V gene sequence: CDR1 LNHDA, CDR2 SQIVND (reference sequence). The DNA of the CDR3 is TGTGCCAGTAATGCGGGTGTTTGGGATGATCAGTTCTTC. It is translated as CASNAGVWDDQFF.

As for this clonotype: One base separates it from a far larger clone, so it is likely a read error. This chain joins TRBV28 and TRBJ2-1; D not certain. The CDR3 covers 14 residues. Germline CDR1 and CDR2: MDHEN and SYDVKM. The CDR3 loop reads CASSLLGGSNEHFF. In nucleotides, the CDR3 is TGTGCCAGCAGTTTATTGGGTGGTAGCAATGAGCATTTCTTC.

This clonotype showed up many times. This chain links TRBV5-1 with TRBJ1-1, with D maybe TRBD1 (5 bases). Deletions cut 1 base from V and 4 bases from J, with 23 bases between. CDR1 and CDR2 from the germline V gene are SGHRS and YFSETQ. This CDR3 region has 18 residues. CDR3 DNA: TGCGCCAGCAGCTTGTATGGGGGAGGTCGCAGCGGGGGCACTGAAGCTTTCTTT. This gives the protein CASSLYGGGRSGGTEAFF.

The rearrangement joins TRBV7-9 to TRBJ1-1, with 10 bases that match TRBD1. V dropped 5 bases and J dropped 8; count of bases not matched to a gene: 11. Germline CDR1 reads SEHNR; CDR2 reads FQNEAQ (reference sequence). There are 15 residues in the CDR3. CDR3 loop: CASSPDPGTGVEAFF. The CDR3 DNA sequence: TGTGCCAGCAGCCCCGATCCCGGGACAGGGGTAGAAGCTTTCTTT.

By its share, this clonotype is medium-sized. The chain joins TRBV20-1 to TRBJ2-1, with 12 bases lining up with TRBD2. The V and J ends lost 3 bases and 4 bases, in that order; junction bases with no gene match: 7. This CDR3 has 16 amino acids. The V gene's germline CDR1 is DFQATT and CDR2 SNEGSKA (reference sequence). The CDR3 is CSARTSGSSRYNEQFF. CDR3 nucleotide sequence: TGCAGTGCTAGGACTAGCGGGAGTTCCCGTTACAATGAGCAGTTCTTC.

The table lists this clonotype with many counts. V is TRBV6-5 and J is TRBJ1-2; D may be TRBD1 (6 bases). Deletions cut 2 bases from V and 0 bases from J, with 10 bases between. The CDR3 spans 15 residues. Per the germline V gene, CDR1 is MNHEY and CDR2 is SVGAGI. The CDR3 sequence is CASSYTTGTNYGYTF. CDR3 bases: TGTGCCAGCAGTTACACCACAGGGACTAACTATGGCTACACCTTC.

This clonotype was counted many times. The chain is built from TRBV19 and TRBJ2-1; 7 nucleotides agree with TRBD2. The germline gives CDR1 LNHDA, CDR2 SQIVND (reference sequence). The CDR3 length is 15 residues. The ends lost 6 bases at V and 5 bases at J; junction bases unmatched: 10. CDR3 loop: CASRGGGGAHNEQFF. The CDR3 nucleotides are TGTGCCAGTAGGGGGGGGGGTGGGGCCCACAATGAGCAGTTCTTC.

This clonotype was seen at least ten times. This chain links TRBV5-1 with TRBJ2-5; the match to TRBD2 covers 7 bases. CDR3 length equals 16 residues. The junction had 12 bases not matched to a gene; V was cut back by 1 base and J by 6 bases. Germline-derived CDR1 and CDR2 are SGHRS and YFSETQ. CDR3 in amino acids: CASSLFERGVYKTQYF. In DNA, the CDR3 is TGCGCCAGCAGCTTGTTTGAACGGGGGGTGTATAAGACCCAGTACTTC.